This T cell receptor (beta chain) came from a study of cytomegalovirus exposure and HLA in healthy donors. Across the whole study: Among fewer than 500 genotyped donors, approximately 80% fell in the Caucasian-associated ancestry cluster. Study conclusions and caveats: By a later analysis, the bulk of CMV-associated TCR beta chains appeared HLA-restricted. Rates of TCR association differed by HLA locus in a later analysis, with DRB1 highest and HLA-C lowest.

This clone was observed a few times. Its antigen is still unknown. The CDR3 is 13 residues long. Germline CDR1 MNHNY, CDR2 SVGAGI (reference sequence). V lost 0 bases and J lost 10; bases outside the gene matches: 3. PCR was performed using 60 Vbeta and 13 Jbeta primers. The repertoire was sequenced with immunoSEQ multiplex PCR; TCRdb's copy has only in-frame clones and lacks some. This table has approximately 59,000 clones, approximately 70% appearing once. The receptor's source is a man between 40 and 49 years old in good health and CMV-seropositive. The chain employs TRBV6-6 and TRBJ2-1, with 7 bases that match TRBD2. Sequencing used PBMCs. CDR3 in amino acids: CASSYSAGREQFF. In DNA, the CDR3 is TGTGCCAGCAGTTACTCAGCGGGGCGAGAGCAGTTCTTC.